This section outlines one T cell receptor (beta chain) sequence together with its context. What it binds is not known. The data were obtained in a study of beta chain features in type 1 diabetes. Study-level results: The study found moderately but significantly shorter TCRB CDR3s in all four CD4+ subsets of Type 1 diabetes patients. VDJ junctions from type 1 diabetes patients carried fewer insertions and larger deletions.

Every isolated RNA sample was fully reverse transcribed, so sequencing captured expressed TCRB transcripts. Sequenced by immunoSEQ multiplex PCR; TCRdb stores in-frame clones only, minus some. Of approximately 250,000 clones in the sample, roughly a quarter are singletons; the top ten hold around 0.013%. The CDR3 loop spans 14 amino acids. CDR1 is MGHRA and CDR2 is YSYEKL in the germline V gene. Trimming at V came to 3 bases and at J to 5 bases, leaving 5 bases not matched to a gene. The clonotype originates from a woman in her twenties or thirties with type 1 diabetes. The sample consisted of naive CD4+ T cells from blood. This chain links TRBV4-1 with TRBJ2-5; 8 bases agree with TRBD1. For the CDR3, the DNA is TGCGCCAGCAGCCAGCCAGGGGGCACGGAGACCCAGTACTTC. Its protein is CASSQPGGTETQYF.